This entry features one T cell receptor beta chain sequence. How the authors handled the data: Amplification from reference gene primers served as the basis for estimated nucleated cell counts. Profiled with immunoSEQ multiplex PCR; TCRdb holds only in-frame clones, not every one. That table is the source of V, J and clone size, and D and trimming were worked out from the DNA. The sample yields almost 400,000 clones, 88% seen once. This sample is part of a study of blood T cell repertoires in COVID-19. Study information: The cDNA or gDNA used as material had been derived from T cells, B-cell-depleted T cells, or PBMCs.

Cohort allocation depended upon clinical history that participants reported. Sequenced material: PBMCs or T cells enriched from blood (not recorded which). The clonotype originates from a woman between 25 and 40 years old with acute COVID-19.

CDR3 sequence reads: CASSGDYLTGELFF. The CDR3 nucleotides read TGTGCCAGCAGCGGGGACTACCTCACCGGGGAGCTGTTTTTT. This chain links TRBV6-5 with TRBJ2-2; 7 nucleotides agree with TRBD2. Germline V gene lookup returns CDR1 MNHEY and CDR2 SVGAGI. The junction had 5 bases not matched to a gene; V was cut back by 6 bases and J by 4 bases. The CDR3 covers 14 residues.